This TCR beta chain was recovered during a study of shared clonotypes between healthy human individuals. Using immunoSEQ multiplex PCR, the repertoire was profiled, and TCRdb retains in-frame clones only, with some absent. The sample shows about 2.1 million clones, roughly 91% of them seen only once. Study results and caveats: Among donors, the sharing of clonotypes was expected to be influenced by sequencing depth.

The count of this clone is one. As yet, its antigen is unknown. CD45RO-negative CD8 cells positively selected for CCR7 made up the naive population, which excluded terminally differentiated effector memory CD45RA+ cells. Everyone who donated was a Caucasian adult who lived in Nashville, Tennessee. V lost 2 bases to trimming and J lost 2 bases; unmatched junction nucleotides: 7. This CDR3 has 16 residues. Germline V gene sequence: CDR1 WSHSY, CDR2 SAAADI. V usage is TRBV10-2 and J usage is TRBJ1-2, with 8 bases that match TRBD1. Sequencing input: naive CD8+ T cells from PBMCs. The source of this sequence is a man aged 18 to 29 in good health. Some clones in this sample may be carry-over from other donors' samples. The CDR3 DNA reads as TGCGCCAGCAGTGAGCCGGGACAGGTCTCCAACTATGGCTACACCTTC. It is translated as CASSEPGQVSNYGYTF.